Presented here are 6 T cell receptor beta chains from one specimen sequenced in a study of blood T cell repertoires in COVID-19. The method was immunoSEQ multiplex PCR; TCRdb's version includes in-frame clones alone and lacks a portion of them. The profile covers hundreds of thousands of clones, with 83% appearing a single time and roughly 10% taken by the ten largest. The sample comprised peripheral blood. These receptors all come from a woman between 45 and 65 years old who had recovered from COVID-19.

The chain links TRBV10-3 to TRBJ2-7; TRBD1 matches at 11 bases. The junction had 8 bases not matched to a gene; V was cut back by 4 bases and J by 6 bases. In germline, CDR1 is ENHRY, CDR2 SYGVKD. This CDR3 spans 15 amino acids. The CDR3 nucleotides are TGTGCCATCAGTGGGTGGGGACAGGGGGATTCCGAGCAGTACTTC. It codes for CAISGWGQGDSEQYF.

The CDR3 coding sequence is TGTGCCAGCAGCGTAGGGTTAAGGGGGCTCGAGCCCCAGCATTTT. It yields the protein CASSVGLRGLEPQHF. The chain links TRBV9 to TRBJ1-5; TRBD1 aligns across 7 bases. V shed 0 bases, J shed 8 bases, and the junction held 8 bases outside the gene matches. The CDR3 sequence is 15 residues long. Germline CDR1 is SGDLS and CDR2 is YYNGEE.

The gene calls are TRBV27 and TRBJ2-1, with unresolved D. V lost 0 bases to trimming and J lost 2 bases, with 11 bases between them. The germline CDR1 and CDR2 sequences are MNHEY and SMNVEV (reference sequence). The CDR3 contains 16 residues. CDR3 amino acids: CASSLSIAYAYNEQFF. The CDR3 region has the DNA TGTGCCAGCAGTTTATCGATCGCCTACGCCTACAATGAGCAGTTCTTC.

V and J are TRBV12-3 or TRBV12-4 and TRBJ1-2; D remains unclear. Trimming took off 9 bases at V and 1 base at J, with 12 bases between the two ends. The CDR3 consists of 13 residues. The CDR3 region has the DNA TGTGCCAGTACCCCCAGGATTAACTATGGCTACACCTTC. It codes for CASTPRINYGYTF.

The V call is TRBV27, the J call TRBJ1-2; 8 nucleotides agree with TRBD1. This CDR3 contains 19 residues. The V gene end was trimmed by 2 bases and the J gene end by 4 bases; junction bases not matched to a gene: 18. Germline values: CDR1 MNHEY, CDR2 SMNVEV (reference sequence). Here the CDR3 DNA reads TGTGCCAGCAGTTTAAGTAGGGGGACAGGTCCCCTTTCTGGCTATGGCTACACCTTC. Amino acids: CASSLSRGTGPLSGYGYTF.

Written as DNA, the CDR3 is TGTGCCAGCAGCTTCGGAAGGACTAGCGGGAGCTGGAATGAGCAGTTCTTC. Residues: CASSFGRTSGSWNEQFF. This rearrangement joins TRBV5-8 to TRBJ2-1; 13 nucleotides match TRBD2. CDR3 length equals 17 residues. CDR1 SGHTS and CDR2 YDEGEE come from the germline V gene. J gave up 7 bases and V 2 bases, and 9 bases lay outside the gene matches.